Each of the 23 T cell receptor beta chains below was sequenced from the same sample in a study of identical twins. From the 5' RACE reads, TCRdb called clonotypes with MiXCR, one entry per CDR3 protein. The sample has under 250,000 distinct CDR3 sequences; roughly a tenth are singletons. Sample: memory (CD45RO+) T cells sorted from blood. Every receptor here comes from a woman aged 18 to 35 in good health.

Many counts were recorded for this clonotype. The rearrangement links TRBV2 to TRBJ2-1; tentatively, D is TRBD1 (5 bases). Germline V gene sequence: CDR1 SNHLY, CDR2 FYNNEI. Deletions cut 4 bases from V and 4 bases from J, with 14 bases between. The CDR3 length is 15 residues. The CDR3 region is CASSVSTKGYNEQFF. CDR3 DNA sequence: TGTGCCAGCAGTGTGAGCACAAAGGGGTACAATGAGCAGTTCTTC.

This clonotype has a handful of counts. This chain connects TRBV20-1 to TRBJ2-7; 9 bases align to TRBD2. CDR1 and CDR2 (germline): DFQATT, SNEGSKA (reference sequence). Trimming at V came to 3 bases and at J to 1 base, leaving 7 bases not matched to a gene. This CDR3 has 15 amino acids. The CDR3 here is CSASHPLAGSYEQYF. For the CDR3, the DNA is TGCAGTGCTAGCCACCCGCTAGCGGGATCCTACGAGCAGTACTTC.

This clonotype was counted many times. The rearrangement links TRBV20-1 to TRBJ1-1; no firm D call. The V gene lost 3 bases and the J gene lost 0 bases, with 8 bases spanning the gap. The CDR3 has 13 amino acids. The germline V gene encodes CDR1 DFQATT and CDR2 SNEGSKA (reference sequence). The CDR3 nucleotides are TGCAGTGCTAGTCACGGGGTGAACACTGAAGCTTTCTTT. This gives the protein CSASHGVNTEAFF.

This clonotype appeared a few times. The genes are TRBV11-2 and TRBJ2-2; the match to TRBD2 covers 8 bases. The V gene end was trimmed by 2 bases and the J gene end by 1 base; junction bases not matched to a gene: 9. This CDR3 has 18 amino acids. Germline V CDR1 and CDR2: SGHAT, FQNNGV. In DNA, the CDR3 is TGTGCCAGCAGCTTATTCTCCCGGGAGGGGCGGAACACCGGGGAGCTGTTTTTT. Its translation is CASSLFSREGRNTGELFF.

This clonotype appeared a few times. V is TRBV7-9 and J is TRBJ2-5; 9 nucleotides agree with TRBD2. The CDR3 is 14 residues long. The germline V gene encodes CDR1 SEHNR and CDR2 FQNEAQ (reference sequence). The junction had 4 bases not matched to a gene; V was cut back by 4 bases and J by 4 bases. The CDR3 region is CASSYVAGVETQYF. CDR3 in DNA: TGTGCCAGCAGCTACGTAGCGGGAGTAGAGACCCAGTACTTC.

This clonotype was picked up many times. The gene calls are TRBV12-3 or TRBV12-4 and TRBJ1-1; D is unresolved. V shed 3 bases and J shed 10 bases, with 12 bases lying between them. The CDR3 runs to 12 residues. CDR3 loop: CASSLKSFGAFF. The CDR3 DNA reads as TGTGCCAGCAGTTTGAAAAGTTTTGGAGCTTTCTTT.

The chain has TRBV5-6 and TRBJ2-1; 11 bases map to TRBD2. The V gene end was trimmed by 3 bases and the J gene end by 8 bases; junction bases not matched to a gene: 7. Germline V lookup: CDR1 SGHDT, CDR2 YYEEEE. The CDR3 is made up of 15 amino acids. The CDR3 DNA is TGTGCCAGCAGCTCTCTAGCGGGAGGTGGGGATGAGCAGTTCTTC. This gives the protein CASSSLAGGGDEQFF.

This clonotype was recorded many times. The CDR3 coding sequence is TGCGCCAGCAGCTTGGCGCAGGGGAACATTCAGTACTTC. This codes for CASSLAQGNIQYF. The chain links TRBV5-1 to TRBJ2-4, with D perhaps TRBD1 (6 bases). Germline values: CDR1 SGHRS, CDR2 YFSETQ. The CDR3 loop spans 13 amino acids. The V gene lost 0 bases and the J gene lost 7 bases, with 8 bases spanning the gap.

This chain links TRBV15 with TRBJ1-1, with D unresolved. The CDR3 has 13 residues. V gave up 5 bases and J gave up 0 bases, with 7 bases separating them. Germline assignment: CDR1 LNHNV and CDR2 YYDKDF (reference sequence). The CDR3, as DNA: TGTGCCACCAGCCGTGGGGTGAACACTGAAGCTTTCTTT. Translated: CATSRGVNTEAFF.

This clonotype was counted only a few times. The rearrangement links TRBV12-3 or TRBV12-4 to TRBJ1-3; perhaps TRBD1 as D (5 bases). The V and J ends lost 3 bases and 4 bases respectively, with 10 bases between them. The length of the CDR3 is 14 residues. The DNA for the CDR3 is TGTGCCAGCAGTTTTCTGGGGCGCGGAAACACCATATATTTT. It is translated as CASSFLGRGNTIYF.

The CDR3 bases are TGTGCCAGCAGCTGGACGGTCTACACTGAAGCTTTCTTT. The encoded protein is CASSWTVYTEAFF. The J gene is TRBJ1-1, the V gene TRBV7-2; D is uncertain. Germline assignment: CDR1 SGHTA and CDR2 FQGNSA. This CDR3 is 13 amino acids long. Trimming left V 4 bases short and J 3 bases short, with 9 bases between.

With respect to this clonotype: Germline is not matched at one junction end, which may reflect a read error. V and J are TRBV30 and TRBJ1-2; D might be TRBD1 (5 bases). CDR3 size: 11 residues. Germline CDR1 GTSNPN, CDR2 SVGIG (reference sequence). The CDR3 DNA reads as TGTGCCTGGAGTGTACAGTGGGGCCATATCTTC. This gives the protein CAWSVQWGHIF.

This chain joins TRBV29-1 and TRBJ2-4, with a weak D call TRBD2 (5 bases). The CDR3 is 14 amino acids. Germline assignment: CDR1 SQVTM and CDR2 ANQGSEA. With 7 bases removed from V and 0 bases from J, the gap between germline ends came to 13 bases. CDR3 protein: CSAGGGIAKNIQYF. The CDR3 nucleotides are TGCAGCGCCGGTGGAGGTATAGCCAAAAACATTCAGTACTTC.

This clonotype came up a few times. The chain is built from TRBV5-6 and TRBJ1-2; the D gene is possibly TRBD1 (6 bases). From germline, CDR1 is SGHDT and CDR2 YYEEEE. The V gene lost 2 bases and the J gene lost 5 bases, with 19 bases spanning the gap. CDR3 length: 16 residues. As DNA, the CDR3 is TGTGCCAGCAGCTTTTGGGGGGCGAGCCTATCATATGGCTACACCTTC. Residues: CASSFWGASLSYGYTF.

The sample holds many counts of this clonotype. The chain is built from TRBV7-9 and TRBJ2-1, with D tentatively TRBD2 (6 bases). The CDR3 sequence is 15 residues long. Germline assignment: CDR1 SEHNR and CDR2 FQNEAQ (reference sequence). V was shortened by 2 bases and J by 7 bases, with 15 bases between the two germline ends. In DNA, the CDR3 is TGTGCCAGCAGCTTATACAACGCGGGAAGAAATGAGCAGTTCTTC. It specifies CASSLYNAGRNEQFF.

This clonotype appeared a few times. The chain combines TRBV12-3 or TRBV12-4 with TRBJ1-2; maybe TRBD1 (5 bases). The CDR3 runs to 13 residues. The ends were cut back, 4 bases at V and 11 bases at J, with 17 bases in the middle. The CDR3, as DNA: TGTGCCAGCAGTTCCCCCCTGGGGCCGAGGTACACCTTC. It codes for CASSSPLGPRYTF.

In this sample, this clonotype turned up a few times. CDR3 in DNA: TGCAGCGTTGAAGATTGGGGCAAGAACTATGGCTACACCTTC. The encoded protein is CSVEDWGKNYGYTF. The rearrangement links TRBV29-1 to TRBJ1-2; tentatively, D is TRBD1 (5 bases). V was pared by 0 bases and J by 2 bases, with 10 bases between. CDR1 and CDR2 from the germline V gene are SQVTM and ANQGSEA. This CDR3 has 14 residues.

The chain combines TRBV24-1 with TRBJ2-5; 8 nucleotides match TRBD1. The CDR3 has 16 residues. CDR1 and CDR2 from the germline V gene are KGHDR and SFDVKD. With 1 base clipped from V and 5 bases from J, the junction kept 8 bases outside the gene matches. Here the CDR3 reads CATSDLLQGARETQYF. The CDR3 DNA reads as TGTGCCACCAGTGATTTACTTCAGGGGGCGCGGGAGACCCAGTACTTC.

The chain links TRBV20-1 to TRBJ2-3, with TRBD2 matching 9 bases. The CDR3 is 13 residues long. Germline loops: CDR1 DFQATT, CDR2 SNEGSKA (reference sequence). V lost 3 bases, J lost 6 bases, and 4 bases stayed unmatched. CDR3 in amino acids: CSARRGGEDTQYF. As DNA, the CDR3 is TGCAGTGCTAGGCGGGGGGGTGAGGATACGCAGTATTTT.

This chain connects TRBV7-3 to TRBJ2-5; D perhaps matches TRBD2 (6 bases). V shed 3 bases and J shed 5 bases, with 10 bases lying between them. There are 13 residues in the CDR3. CDR1 is SGHTA, CDR2 FQGTGA, per germline. CDR3 bases: TGTGCCAGCAGCTTTCTAGCGTCGGAGACCCAGTACTTC. Encoded protein: CASSFLASETQYF.

In its sample, this clonotype was seen a few times. The genes are TRBV6-1 and TRBJ2-6, with 10 nucleotides matching TRBD1. The V gene's germline CDR1 is MNHNS and CDR2 SASEGT. This CDR3 contains 18 residues. The J segment lost 0 bases and the V segment lost 6 bases, leaving 8 bases of the junction unmatched. The CDR3 nucleotides read TGTGCCAGCAGCCGTCCCGGGACAGGGGACTCTGGGGCCAACGTCCTGACTTTC. This encodes CASSRPGTGDSGANVLTF.

This clonotype was detected only a few times. This chain joins TRBV19 and TRBJ1-5, with D perhaps matching TRBD1 (5 bases). Trimming took 5 bases from V and 6 from J, leaving 17 bases between them. Germline V gives CDR1 LNHDA, CDR2 SQIVND (reference sequence). This CDR3 has 15 residues. CDR3 in amino acids: CASSPGLPSRQPQHF. CDR3 coding DNA: TGTGCCAGTAGTCCGGGACTGCCGAGCCGTCAGCCCCAGCATTTT.

V usage is TRBV5-1 and J usage is TRBJ2-3; no clear D gene. The germline V gene has CDR1 SGHRS and CDR2 YFSETQ. The CDR3 is made up of 16 amino acids. Trimming took off 0 bases at V and 0 bases at J, with 11 bases between the two ends. This CDR3 reads CASSLEGPPSTDTQYF. CDR3 coding DNA: TGCGCCAGCAGCTTGGAGGGCCCCCCTAGCACAGATACGCAGTATTTT.